The rows below give T cell receptor beta chains drawn from one sample of a study of control samples from healthy donors and cancer patients. Produced via immunoSEQ multiplex PCR; TCRdb's table is partial and in-frame only. The table lists under 200,000 clones, just over 85% of them singletons, with approximately 4.9% in the top ten. Sequencing used blood. Receptors originate from a woman aged 25 to 39 in good health. Both conserved end residues are part of each CDR3. Each record gives: J gene, V gene, clone size, D gene, CDR3 DNA, CDR3 protein. The D gene is left open where the match is weak. Not every row has a clone size; where given, it reads once, few, many or a size class.

J gene: TRBJ2-5
V gene: TRBV10-3
clone size: -
D gene: -
CDR3 DNA: TGTGCCATCAGTGAGAGGGCGGAAGAGACCCAGTACTTC
CDR3 protein: CAISERAEETQYF

J gene: TRBJ2-4
V gene: TRBV11-2
clone size: -
D gene: -
CDR3 DNA: TGTGCCAGCAGCTCCCTTACCAAAAACATTCAGTACTTC
CDR3 protein: CASSSLTKNIQYF

J gene: TRBJ2-7
V gene: TRBV5-1
clone size: few
D gene: -
CDR3 DNA: TGCGCCAGCAGCACTAGCTACGAGCAGTACTTC
CDR3 protein: CASSTSYEQYF

J gene: TRBJ2-3
V gene: TRBV29-1
clone size: -
D gene: -
CDR3 DNA: TGCAGCGTTGGAGTGAGCACAGATACGCAGTATTTT
CDR3 protein: CSVGVSTDTQYF

J gene: TRBJ1-3
V gene: TRBV6-5
clone size: -
D gene: -
CDR3 DNA: TGTGCCAGCAGTTACTCTGTGATACCTACAGGAAACACCATATATTTT
CDR3 protein: CASSYSVIPTGNTIYF

J gene: TRBJ2-2
V gene: TRBV4-2
clone size: -
D gene: TRBD2
CDR3 DNA: TGTGCCAGCAGCCAAGAGATAGGAGGGGAGGGCGGGGAGCTGTTTTTT
CDR3 protein: CASSQEIGGEGGELFF

J gene: TRBJ1-3
V gene: TRBV7-9
clone size: -
D gene: -
CDR3 DNA: TGTGCCAGCACCCCAACCTCGACAAGTAGCTCTGGAAACACCATATATTTT
CDR3 protein: CASTPTSTSSSGNTIYF

J gene: TRBJ2-4
V gene: TRBV10-3
clone size: -
D gene: TRBD1
CDR3 DNA: TGTGCCATCAGTGAGACCACAGGGGAATACAAAAACATTCAGTACTTC
CDR3 protein: CAISETTGEYKNIQYF

J gene: TRBJ2-3
V gene: TRBV9
clone size: -
D gene: TRBD2
CDR3 DNA: TGTGCCAGCAGCGTAGAGGGACTAGCGGGGGGGCCAACAGATACGCAGTATTTT
CDR3 protein: CASSVEGLAGGPTDTQYF

J gene: TRBJ1-1
V gene: TRBV6-5
clone size: -
D gene: TRBD1
CDR3 DNA: TGTGCCAGCAGTTACAGTGCAGGACAGGGGGCTTCTAAGGCTTTCTTT
CDR3 protein: CASSYSAGQGASKAFF

J gene: TRBJ2-7
V gene: TRBV7-9
clone size: -
D gene: TRBD1
CDR3 DNA: TGTGCCAGCAGCTCGCGGACAGGGGTATACGAGCAGTACTTC
CDR3 protein: CASSSRTGVYEQYF

J gene: TRBJ2-7
V gene: TRBV11-2
clone size: -
D gene: -
CDR3 DNA: TGTGCCAGCAGCTTACGCGGGTCTCTATACGAGCAGTACTTC
CDR3 protein: CASSLRGSLYEQYF

J gene: TRBJ2-3
V gene: TRBV5-4
clone size: -
D gene: -
CDR3 DNA: TGTGCCAGCAGCTTCAAGGGGACCGATACGCAGTATTTT
CDR3 protein: CASSFKGTDTQYF

J gene: TRBJ1-1
V gene: TRBV7-9
clone size: -
D gene: -
CDR3 DNA: TGTGCCAGCAGCTTAGACGGTACAGGCGCTGAAGCTTTCTTT
CDR3 protein: CASSLDGTGAEAFF

J gene: TRBJ1-6
V gene: TRBV2
clone size: -
D gene: -
CDR3 DNA: TGTGCCAGCGGAATGTATTCACCCCTCCACTTT
CDR3 protein: CASGMYSPLHF

J gene: TRBJ2-1
V gene: TRBV5-1
clone size: few
D gene: -
CDR3 DNA: TGCGCCAGCAGCTTCTCTGGTCCCTCGTTCTTC
CDR3 protein: CASSFSGPSFF

J gene: TRBJ2-1
V gene: TRBV27
clone size: -
D gene: TRBD2
CDR3 DNA: TGTGCCAGCAGTTGGGGGGGTAGCGGTGAGCAGTTCTTC
CDR3 protein: CASSWGGSGEQFF

J gene: TRBJ2-3
V gene: TRBV24-1
clone size: few
D gene: TRBD2
CDR3 DNA: TGTGCCACCAGTGGCGCTAGCGGGGGTAGCACAGATACGCAGTATTTT
CDR3 protein: CATSGASGGSTDTQYF

J gene: TRBJ1-1
V gene: TRBV5-1
clone size: few
D gene: -
CDR3 DNA: TGCGCCAGCAGCTTGGGCCCAGCCATGAACACTGAAGCTTTCTTT
CDR3 protein: CASSLGPAMNTEAFF

J gene: TRBJ2-7
V gene: TRBV18
clone size: -
D gene: TRBD2
CDR3 DNA: TGTGCCAGCTCCTTAGGACTAGCGGAGCAGTACTTC
CDR3 protein: CASSLGLAEQYF

J gene: TRBJ2-1
V gene: TRBV3-1/TRBV3-2
clone size: -
D gene: TRBD1
CDR3 DNA: TGTGCCAGCAGCCAGAGGGGGCGGGAGCAGTTCTTC
CDR3 protein: CASSQRGREQFF

J gene: TRBJ2-2
V gene: TRBV9
clone size: -
D gene: -
CDR3 DNA: TGTGCCAGCAGCCCCGGAGACACCGGGGAGCTGTTTTTT
CDR3 protein: CASSPGDTGELFF

J gene: TRBJ2-2
V gene: TRBV29-1
clone size: -
D gene: TRBD2
CDR3 DNA: TGCAGCGTAAGAGCGGGGGGGCTCGCGAACACCGGGGAGCTGTTTTTT
CDR3 protein: CSVRAGGLANTGELFF

J gene: TRBJ2-1
V gene: TRBV15
clone size: -
D gene: -
CDR3 DNA: TGTGCCACCAGCAGAGACGGGACCCCTTACAATGAGCAGTTCTTC
CDR3 protein: CATSRDGTPYNEQFF

J gene: TRBJ2-6
V gene: TRBV9
clone size: -
D gene: -
CDR3 DNA: TGTGCCAGCAGCGTAGCGCTTGGGGCCAACGTCCTGACTTTC
CDR3 protein: CASSVALGANVLTF

J gene: TRBJ2-5
V gene: TRBV5-4
clone size: -
D gene: -
CDR3 DNA: TGTGCCAGCAGCTTGGGGGGCCGGGGAGGGGGGGCGGCGGAGACCCAGTACTTC
CDR3 protein: CASSLGGRGGGAAETQYF

J gene: TRBJ1-2
V gene: TRBV12-3/TRBV12-4
clone size: -
D gene: -
CDR3 DNA: TGTGCCAGCAGTTGGGACGGAAAATATGGCTACACCTTC
CDR3 protein: CASSWDGKYGYTF

J gene: TRBJ2-1
V gene: TRBV20-1
clone size: -
D gene: TRBD2
CDR3 DNA: TGCAGTGCTAGTGTAAGCGGGGGTTCTCACAATGAGCAGTTCTTC
CDR3 protein: CSASVSGGSHNEQFF

J gene: TRBJ2-1
V gene: TRBV30
clone size: -
D gene: -
CDR3 DNA: TGTGCCTGGAGTGTAATACGGGGGAGCTCCTACAATGAGCAGTTCTTC
CDR3 protein: CAWSVIRGSSYNEQFF

J gene: TRBJ2-1
V gene: TRBV7-9
clone size: -
D gene: TRBD2
CDR3 DNA: TGTGCCAGCAGCCGTGGACTAGCGGGAGGGCCTGAGTTCTTC
CDR3 protein: CASSRGLAGGPEFF

J gene: TRBJ2-2
V gene: TRBV12-3/TRBV12-4
clone size: -
D gene: -
CDR3 DNA: TGTGCCAGCAGTCTGAACACCGGGGAGCTGTTTTTT
CDR3 protein: CASSLNTGELFF

J gene: TRBJ1-1
V gene: TRBV12-3/TRBV12-4
clone size: -
D gene: -
CDR3 DNA: TGTGCCAGCAGTTTATCTGGGGACACTGAAGCTTTCTTT
CDR3 protein: CASSLSGDTEAFF

J gene: TRBJ1-4
V gene: TRBV19
clone size: -
D gene: -
CDR3 DNA: TGTGCCAGTAGTATCAGGGGCTATGAAAAACTGTTTTTT
CDR3 protein: CASSIRGYEKLFF

J gene: TRBJ2-7
V gene: TRBV11-2
clone size: -
D gene: -
CDR3 DNA: TGTGCCAGCAGCTCCGAGGACGGCATTCAGGACTTC
CDR3 protein: CASSSEDGIQDF

J gene: TRBJ2-1
V gene: TRBV5-1
clone size: -
D gene: TRBD1
CDR3 DNA: TGCGCCAGCAGCTCAGAGCCCGGGACAGGGCACAATGAGCAGTTCTTC
CDR3 protein: CASSSEPGTGHNEQFF

J gene: TRBJ1-3
V gene: TRBV5-4
clone size: -
D gene: TRBD1
CDR3 DNA: TGTGCCAGCAGCGGAACAGGGGGCTCTGGAAACACCATATATTTT
CDR3 protein: CASSGTGGSGNTIYF

J gene: TRBJ2-7
V gene: TRBV2
clone size: few
D gene: -
CDR3 DNA: TGTGCCAGCAGGGACAACTCCTACGAGCAGTACTTC
CDR3 protein: CASRDNSYEQYF

J gene: TRBJ2-1
V gene: TRBV3-1/TRBV3-2
clone size: -
D gene: -
CDR3 DNA: TGTGCCAGCAGCCAACTAGCTCTGAATGAGCAGTTCTTC
CDR3 protein: CASSQLALNEQFF

J gene: TRBJ2-1
V gene: TRBV4-1
clone size: -
D gene: -
CDR3 DNA: TGCGCCAGCAGCCAAGTATCCTACAATGAGCAGTTCTTC
CDR3 protein: CASSQVSYNEQFF

J gene: TRBJ2-1
V gene: TRBV7-8
clone size: -
D gene: TRBD1
CDR3 DNA: TGTGCCAGCAGCTTAGACAGGGGGGCTTACAATGAGCAGTTCTTC
CDR3 protein: CASSLDRGAYNEQFF

J gene: TRBJ2-1
V gene: TRBV5-1
clone size: -
D gene: TRBD2
CDR3 DNA: TGCGCCAGCATCTTAAGTAGCGGGGGGGCCCGGGAGCAGTTCTTC
CDR3 protein: CASILSSGGAREQFF

J gene: TRBJ2-3
V gene: TRBV24-1
clone size: once
D gene: TRBD2
CDR3 DNA: TGTGCCACCAGTGAGGGTAGCGGGAGGACGACAGATACGCAGTATTTT
CDR3 protein: CATSEGSGRTTDTQYF

J gene: TRBJ1-3
V gene: TRBV14
clone size: -
D gene: TRBD1
CDR3 DNA: TGTGCCAGCAGCCCGATGACAGGGGCGGGAGAAAACACCATATATTTT
CDR3 protein: CASSPMTGAGENTIYF

J gene: TRBJ2-3
V gene: TRBV5-1
clone size: few
D gene: TRBD2
CDR3 DNA: TGCGCCAGCAGACTAGCGGTTAGCACAGATACGCAGTATTTT
CDR3 protein: CASRLAVSTDTQYF

J gene: TRBJ2-1
V gene: TRBV7-9
clone size: -
D gene: TRBD1
CDR3 DNA: TGTGCCAGCAGCCCCGAGCAGGGGGTTTCTACTTTAGGGCAGTTCTTC
CDR3 protein: CASSPEQGVSTLGQFF

J gene: TRBJ2-3
V gene: TRBV10-3
clone size: -
D gene: TRBD2
CDR3 DNA: TGTGCCATCAAGCGGGAGGATAGCACAGATACGCAGTATTTT
CDR3 protein: CAIKREDSTDTQYF

J gene: TRBJ2-7
V gene: TRBV11-1
clone size: -
D gene: -
CDR3 DNA: TGTGCCAGCAGCTTCCCAATCAGAAGGGCGCGCGAGCAGTACTTC
CDR3 protein: CASSFPIRRAREQYF

J gene: TRBJ1-1
V gene: TRBV9
clone size: -
D gene: -
CDR3 DNA: TGTGCCAGCAGCGTGAGCTGGGGGGATACCACTGAAGCTTTCTTT
CDR3 protein: CASSVSWGDTTEAFF

J gene: TRBJ1-5
V gene: TRBV4-2
clone size: -
D gene: -
CDR3 DNA: TGTGCCAGCAGCCAATCCGGGGAAGAGCCCCAGCATTTT
CDR3 protein: CASSQSGEEPQHF

J gene: TRBJ1-1
V gene: TRBV7-2
clone size: -
D gene: -
CDR3 DNA: TGTGCCAGCAGCTTAGCGCTAATATCGGGACAAGGGACTATGAACACTGAAGCTTTCTTT
CDR3 protein: CASSLALISGQGTMNTEAFF

J gene: TRBJ2-2
V gene: TRBV2
clone size: -
D gene: -
CDR3 DNA: TGTGCCAGCAGTGTCCGAAAGGGCCCCGGGGAGCTGTTTTTT
CDR3 protein: CASSVRKGPGELFF

J gene: TRBJ2-5
V gene: TRBV18
clone size: -
D gene: -
CDR3 DNA: TGTGCCAGCTCACCACAGCGAGAGACCCAGTACTTC
CDR3 protein: CASSPQRETQYF

J gene: TRBJ2-5
V gene: TRBV18
clone size: once
D gene: -
CDR3 DNA: TGTGCCAGCTCACCAATCCGGGAGACCCAGTACTTC
CDR3 protein: CASSPIRETQYF

J gene: TRBJ1-4
V gene: TRBV19
clone size: -
D gene: -
CDR3 DNA: TGTGCCAGTAGTATCCTCGGGGCTAATGAAAAACTGTTTTTT
CDR3 protein: CASSILGANEKLFF

J gene: TRBJ2-7
V gene: TRBV2
clone size: -
D gene: -
CDR3 DNA: TGTGCCAGCAGTAAGACGACGGAGGACGAGCAGTACTTC
CDR3 protein: CASSKTTEDEQYF

J gene: TRBJ2-1
V gene: TRBV2
clone size: -
D gene: -
CDR3 DNA: TGTGCCAGCAAATTTCCCCTCACTGTAGCTGAAGCTGTAAATGAGCAGTTCTTC
CDR3 protein: CASKFPLTVAEAVNEQFF

J gene: TRBJ2-1
V gene: TRBV7-2
clone size: -
D gene: -
CDR3 DNA: TGTGCCAGCGTTTTAAGCCCGAGCTCCTACAATGAGCAGTTCTTC
CDR3 protein: CASVLSPSSYNEQFF